These 23 T cell receptor beta chains share one sample of origin, sequenced in a study of blood T cell repertoires in COVID-19 (dated by TCRdb to 2018 to 2020). Library method: the immunoSEQ multiplex PCR assay. TCRdb took this table from immuneACCESS and kept in-frame rearrangements with V and J called. Such tables lack part of the clones; where checked against another copy, unresolved V genes explain under half of the gap, and the rest is unexplained. This sample holds about 200,000 clones; 65% to 90% were observed only once. The ten largest clones take up 9.7% of the sample. Sequencing used peripheral blood. The source of these receptors is a man aged 45-65 years with active or convalescent COVID-19.

On this clone itself: This specimen includes other DNA sequences encoding the same CDR3. V and J are TRBV29-1 and TRBJ2-1; tentatively, D is TRBD1 (5 bases). The CDR3 runs to 11 residues. V lost 4 bases, J lost 7 bases, and 8 bases lay in between. Germline assignment: CDR1 SQVTM and CDR2 ANQGSEA. CDR3 protein: CSVAQGNEQFF. DNA for the CDR3: TGCAGCGTTGCGCAGGGAAATGAGCAGTTCTTC.

The rearrangement uses TRBV18 and TRBJ1-1; D unresolved. The germline CDR1 and CDR2 sequences are KGHSH and LQKENI. The CDR3 is 13 amino acids. Trimming took off 0 bases at V and 6 bases at J, with 8 bases between the two ends. CDR3 in amino acids: CASSPPAVPEAFF. In DNA, the CDR3 is TGTGCCAGCTCACCACCGGCCGTCCCTGAAGCTTTCTTT.

J is TRBJ1-2 and V is TRBV11-2; 10 bases agree with TRBD1. This CDR3 is built from 17 residues. The germline V gene encodes CDR1 SGHAT and CDR2 FQNNGV. V lost 3 bases to trimming and J lost 4 bases; unmatched junction nucleotides: 11. For the CDR3, the DNA is TGTGCCAGCAGCTTCCAACCTCCGGGACAGGGGCCCTATGGCTACACCTTC. It codes for CASSFQPPGQGPYGYTF.

This clone was detected only a few times. The chain recombines TRBV4-3 with TRBJ1-2; 7 positions agree with TRBD1. After removal of 3 bases from V and 2 bases from J, the junction contained 3 bases not matched to a gene. Germline V gene lookup returns CDR1 LGHNA and CDR2 YSLEER. The CDR3 loop spans 14 amino acids. The CDR3 is CASSHLQGNYGYTF. The CDR3, as DNA: TGCGCCAGCAGCCACCTACAGGGGAACTATGGCTACACCTTC.

The chain uses TRBV7-8 and TRBJ1-2, with 8 bases that match TRBD1. J lost 4 bases, V lost 2 bases, and 6 bases had no gene match. CDR1 is SGHVS and CDR2 is FQNEAQ in the germline V gene. The CDR3 has 15 residues. The CDR3 sequence: CASSLQTGGSYGYTF. The CDR3 coding sequence is TGTGCCAGCAGCTTACAAACAGGGGGATCCTATGGCTACACCTTC. Full variable domain (rest looked up from reference TRBV7-8 and TRBJ1-2): GAGVSQSPRYKVAKRGQDVALRCDPISGHVSLFWYQQALGQGPEFLTYFQNEAQLDKSGLPSDRFFAERPEGSVSTLKIQRTQQEDSAVYLCASSLQTGGSYGYTFGSGTRLTVV.

The chain uses TRBV4-3 and TRBJ2-3; possible D gene TRBD1, 6 bases. The CDR3 totals 14 residues. Germline CDR1 is LGHNA and CDR2 is YSLEER. The V and J ends lost 4 bases and 4 bases respectively, with 12 bases between them. The CDR3 DNA follows: TGCGCCAGCAGCCCGTCGCAGGGGTCAGATACGCAGTATTTT. It encodes CASSPSQGSDTQYF.

This rearrangement joins TRBV2 to TRBJ1-6; D ambiguous. The CDR3 is 14 amino acids. Germline CDR1 and CDR2: SNHLY and FYNNEI. V was cut by 4 bases and J by 4 bases, with 8 bases left in between. DNA for the CDR3: TGTGCCAGCAGTGTGTCCCCTTATAATTCACCCCTCCACTTT. Amino acids: CASSVSPYNSPLHF.

The rearrangement joins TRBV12-3 or TRBV12-4 to TRBJ2-1, with D possibly TRBD2 on 6 matching bases. V gave up 6 bases and J gave up 6 bases, with 9 bases separating them. The CDR3 is 12 residues long. CDR3 in amino acids: CASSPTSNEQFF. CDR3 DNA: TGTGCCAGCAGCCCGACTAGCAATGAGCAGTTCTTC.

The chain has TRBV29-1 and TRBJ2-3; TRBD1 might be the D (6 bases). V was trimmed by 6 bases and J by 3 bases, leaving 16 bases between them. Germline assignment: CDR1 SQVTM and CDR2 ANQGSEA. This CDR3 has 14 amino acids. The CDR3 sequence is CSVDGQRQTDTQYF. The CDR3 bases are TGCAGCGTAGACGGACAGCGACAAACAGATACGCAGTATTTT.

The chain links TRBV7-8 to TRBJ2-4; 15 bases are shared with TRBD2. The CDR3 has 18 amino acids. V lost 4 bases to trimming and J lost 0 bases; unmatched junction nucleotides: 4. Per germline, CDR1 SGHVS and CDR2 FQNEAQ. CDR3 nucleotides: TGTGCCAGCAGCTGGACTAGCGGGGGGGATTTAGCCAAAAACATTCAGTACTTC. It encodes CASSWTSGGDLAKNIQYF. Supplemented by reference TRBV7-8 and TRBJ2-4, the full variable domain reads GAGVSQSPRYKVAKRGQDVALRCDPISGHVSLFWYQQALGQGPEFLTYFQNEAQLDKSGLPSDRFFAERPEGSVSTLKIQRTQQEDSAVYLCASSWTSGGDLAKNIQYFGAGTRLSVL.

The chain has TRBV9 and TRBJ2-1, with TRBD2 matching 7 bases. Trimming took 3 bases from V and 0 from J; bases not matched to a gene: 0. This CDR3 is built from 14 residues. Germline-derived CDR1 and CDR2 are SGDLS and YYNGEE. CDR3 nucleotides: TGTGCCAGCAGCGCTAGCGGCTCCTACAATGAGCAGTTCTTC. Its translation is CASSASGSYNEQFF.

The chain is built from TRBV19 and TRBJ2-1, with TRBD2 identical over 11 bases. This CDR3 is built from 16 residues. J was trimmed by 15 bases and V by 1 base; bases with no gene match: 14. The V gene's germline CDR1 is LNHDA and CDR2 SQIVND (reference sequence). The CDR3 bases are TGTGCCAGTAGTATAGCGGTAGGACTAGCGGGTCAGGGGCTGTTCTTC. Its protein is CASSIAVGLAGQGLFF.

The rearrangement uses TRBV21-1 and TRBJ1-1. TRBV21-1 is annotated as a pseudogene. The CDR3 totals 11 residues. The CDR3: CASSKSTEAFF. The CDR3 region has the DNA TGTGCCAGCAGCAAGAGCACTGAAGCTTTCTTT.

The CDR3 bases are TGTGCCAGCCGGGGGACCCTTTGGGAGACCCAGTACTTC. Translated: CASRGTLWETQYF. V and J are TRBV7-2 and TRBJ2-5; D might be TRBD2 (6 bases). Germline CDR1 is SGHTA and CDR2 is FQGNSA. The CDR3 is 13 residues long. With 8 bases removed from V and 5 bases from J, the gap between germline ends came to 15 bases.

V and J are TRBV11-2 and TRBJ1-1, with 9 bases fitting TRBD1. Looked up from germline, CDR1 is SGHAT and CDR2 is FQNNGV. Losses at the gene ends were 4 bases for V and 7 bases for J; bases not matched to a gene: 13. CDR3 length equals 16 residues. The CDR3 is CASSSRDRVDSDEAFF. In DNA form, the CDR3 reads TGTGCCAGCAGCTCCCGGGACAGGGTGGATTCGGATGAAGCTTTCTTT. Combining the CDR3 with reference TRBV11-2 and TRBJ1-1 gives the whole variable domain EAGVAQSPRYKIIEKRQSVAFWCNPISGHATLYWYQQILGQGPKLLIQFQNNGVVDDSQLPKDRFSAERLKGVDSTLKIQPAKLEDSAVYLCASSSRDRVDSDEAFFGQGTRLTVV.

This chain uses TRBV6-2 or TRBV6-3 with TRBJ2-5, with 11 bases matching TRBD2. Per the germline V gene, CDR1 is MNHEY and CDR2 is SVGEGT. The V and J ends lost 2 bases and 7 bases, in that order; junction bases with no gene match: 21. The length of the CDR3 is 20 residues. CDR3 loop: CASSYPKGLAELWSKGTQYF. The CDR3, as DNA: TGTGCCAGCAGTTACCCGAAGGGACTAGCGGAGTTGTGGAGTAAAGGGACCCAGTACTTC.

CDR3 sequence (DNA): TGTGCCAGCAGCTTATGGGCTAGCGGGAGCGGGCAGTACTTC. It is translated as CASSLWASGSGQYF. The V and J genes are TRBV7-2 and TRBJ2-7; 10 bases match TRBD2. V was pared by 2 bases and J by 9 bases, with 7 bases of the junction left unmatched. There are 14 residues in the CDR3. Germline V gene data show CDR1 as SGHTA and CDR2 as FQGNSA.

The chain uses TRBV5-4 and TRBJ2-2; 15 bases match TRBD2. The CDR3 is 19 amino acids. V lost 0 bases to trimming and J lost 6 bases; unmatched junction nucleotides: 9. From germline, CDR1 is SGHNT and CDR2 YYREEE (reference sequence). The CDR3 loop reads CASSLAWGLAGGQAGELFF. As DNA, the CDR3 is TGTGCCAGCAGCTTGGCCTGGGGACTAGCGGGAGGTCAGGCCGGGGAGCTGTTTTTT.

This rearrangement joins TRBV28 to TRBJ1-4; 7 nucleotides match TRBD1. The ends lost 2 bases at V and 5 bases at J; junction bases unmatched: 5. CDR1 and CDR2 from the germline V gene are MDHEN and SYDVKM. The CDR3 runs to 15 residues. The CDR3 nucleotides are TGTGCCAGCAGTTTAGCGGCGACAGGGAATGAAAAACTGTTTTTT. It is translated as CASSLAATGNEKLFF.

The rearrangement links TRBV7-2 to TRBJ1-5; TRBD1 agrees at 8 bases. Losses at the gene ends were 6 bases for V and 3 bases for J; bases not matched to a gene: 7. CDR3 length equals 15 residues. Germline V lookup: CDR1 SGHTA, CDR2 FQGNSA. CDR3 loop: CASRNRTGSNQPQHF. CDR3 in DNA: TGTGCCAGCAGAAACCGGACAGGGTCCAATCAGCCCCAGCATTTT.

The chain is built from TRBV7-2 and TRBJ2-1; 9 bases map to TRBD2. V lost 4 bases, J lost 2 bases, and 3 bases stayed unmatched. The CDR3 loop spans 15 amino acids. CDR1 and CDR2 from the germline V gene are SGHTA and FQGNSA. The CDR3: CASSYSGGPYNEQFF. In nucleotides, the CDR3 is TGTGCCAGCAGCTATAGCGGGGGCCCCTACAATGAGCAGTTCTTC.

CDR3 sequence: CASSLAKGDYGYTF. The CDR3 coding sequence is TGTGCCAGCAGCTTAGCGAAAGGGGACTATGGCTACACCTTC. This chain connects TRBV7-2 to TRBJ1-2, with TRBD1 as a possible D gene (5 bases). V lost 0 bases and J 3 bases, leaving 8 bases between the germline ends. Germline V gives CDR1 SGHTA, CDR2 FQGNSA. The length of the CDR3 is 14 residues.

Written as DNA, the CDR3 is TGTGCCAGCAGCCCGGGAGGACAGTTAAGTGAAGCTTTCTTT. As protein: CASSPGGQLSEAFF. V gene TRBV3-1 (or the pseudogene TRBV3-2) combines with J gene TRBJ1-1; D possibly corresponds to TRBD1 (6 bases). The V end lost 4 bases, the J end lost 7 bases, and 16 bases lay between the germline ends. In germline, CDR1 is LGHDT, CDR2 YNNKEL (reference sequence). This CDR3 is 14 amino acids long.